What follows describes a single T cell receptor beta chain. As yet, its antigen is unknown. The sample originates from a study of T cell responses to AZD1222 COVID-19 vaccine. Only in-frame clones appear in the TCRdb table, and some are missing; sequencing was by immunoSEQ multiplex PCR. The repertoire holds fewer than 150,000 clones, with about 90% as singletons. Whole-study findings and limits: Just a handful of AZD1222 recipients were seropositive at baseline. Clonal diversity may have been underestimated in mostly white British donors. Only after the peak T cell response were repertoires sampled.

The sample here was peripheral blood, taken on day 0 of AZD1222 vaccination. The clonotype comes from an adult in good health.

The CDR3 DNA reads TGTGCCAGCAGCGTTACAGGGAGAGACTACAATGAGCAGTTCTTC. Translating it yields CASSVTGRDYNEQFF. The chain employs TRBV9 and TRBJ2-1, with D perhaps TRBD1 (6 bases). CDR1 is SGDLS and CDR2 is YYNGEE in the germline V gene. CDR3 length equals 15 residues. V was pared by 2 bases and J by 3 bases, with 12 bases between.